The 22 T cell receptor beta chains below were found in one sample sequenced in a study of blood T cell repertoires in COVID-19. The data were produced by immunoSEQ multiplex PCR, yet TCRdb's version contains in-frame clones alone and is incomplete. The sample shows 200,000 to 250,000 clones, about 90% of them seen only once. Material for sequencing was PBMCs or T cells enriched from blood (not recorded which). These receptors all come from a woman aged 30 to 39 with acute COVID-19.

CDR3 in DNA: TGTGCCAGCACGTACCGAACAGGGAGAAGTGAAAAACTGTTTTTT. This gives the protein CASTYRTGRSEKLFF. V is TRBV2 and J is TRBJ1-4, with D tentatively TRBD1 (6 bases). The germline V gene has CDR1 SNHLY and CDR2 FYNNEI. CDR3 length: 15 residues. V gave up 7 bases and J gave up 7 bases, with 19 bases separating them.

The chain carries TRBV6-5 and TRBJ1-5; maybe TRBD1 (5 bases). The CDR3 consists of 14 residues. V gave up 0 bases and J gave up 8 bases, with 11 bases separating them. CDR1 MNHEY and CDR2 SVGAGI come from the germline V gene. In nucleotides, the CDR3 is TGTGCCAGCAGTTACTCGACAGAATGGGAGCCCCAGCATTTT. It codes for CASSYSTEWEPQHF.

Concerning this clone: Other DNA sequences in the sample encode the same CDR3. The chain couples TRBV4-3 to TRBJ1-4, with TRBD1 matching over 7 bases. The germline CDR1 and CDR2 sequences are LGHNA and YSLEER. Trimming removed 1 base from V and 8 bases from J; junction bases left unmatched: 4. This CDR3 is built from 14 residues. The CDR3 spells CASSQGTGGEKLFF. CDR3 DNA sequence: TGCGCCAGCAGCCAAGGGACAGGTGGGGAAAAACTGTTTTTT.

The rearrangement joins TRBV24-1 to TRBJ2-6, with TRBD1 as a possible D gene (6 bases). Trimming took off 5 bases at V and 0 bases at J, with 7 bases between the two ends. The CDR3 sequence is 15 residues long. Germline V lookup: CDR1 KGHDR, CDR2 SFDVKD. The CDR3, as DNA: TGTGCCACCAGTGGCAGGGGCTCTGGGGCCAACGTCCTGACTTTC. This translates into CATSGRGSGANVLTF.

This chain joins TRBV10-3 and TRBJ2-7; 7 bases match TRBD1. The CDR3 spans 17 residues. Germline CDR1 reads ENHRY; CDR2 reads SYGVKD. Trimming removed 3 bases from V and 2 bases from J; junction bases left unmatched: 13. The DNA of the CDR3 is TGTGCCATCAGTGACCGCACAGGGGTCCCACGTCCCTACGAGCAGTACTTC. Translated: CAISDRTGVPRPYEQYF.

The chain carries TRBV9 and TRBJ2-5; 8 bases align to TRBD2. Trimming removed 6 bases from V and 5 bases from J; junction bases left unmatched: 12. CDR1 is SGDLS, CDR2 YYNGEE, per germline. The CDR3 spans 15 residues. DNA for the CDR3: TGTGCCAGCACCGAAAGCGGGAGAGTTATTGAGACCCAGTACTTC. Amino acid sequence: CASTESGRVIETQYF.

The chain uses TRBV19 and TRBJ2-5, with TRBD2 matching 7 bases. With V trimmed by 4 bases and J by 2 bases, 10 bases remained unmatched. The CDR3 totals 16 residues. Germline CDR1 and CDR2: LNHDA and SQIVND (reference sequence). This chain's CDR3 is CASSTSRGGRQETQYF. The DNA for the CDR3 is TGTGCCAGTAGTACCTCCCGGGGAGGGAGACAAGAGACCCAGTACTTC.

The chain carries TRBV18 and TRBJ1-1; D gene uncertain. V lost 1 base and J 6 bases, leaving 12 bases between the germline ends. The CDR3 totals 14 residues. Germline V gene lookup returns CDR1 KGHSH and CDR2 LQKENI. CDR3 sequence reads: CASSPQERAAEAFF. The DNA for the CDR3 is TGTGCCAGCTCACCACAAGAGAGGGCGGCTGAAGCTTTCTTT.

The rearrangement links TRBV2 to TRBJ2-2, with 9 bases that match TRBD1. This CDR3 comprises 16 residues. The trim removed 6 bases at V and 0 bases at J, leaving 5 bases unmatched. The germline V gene encodes CDR1 SNHLY and CDR2 FYNNEI. The CDR3 DNA is TGTGCCAGCAGCTTACAGGGGGCGGCGAACACCGGGGAGCTGTTTTTT. Encoded protein: CASSLQGAANTGELFF.

The V and J genes are TRBV5-5 and TRBJ2-7; 10 bases match TRBD1. Unmatched junction bases numbered 5, after V lost 2 bases and J lost 6 bases. Germline CDR1 and CDR2: SGHKS and YYEKEE (reference sequence). The CDR3 length is 14 residues. CDR3 in amino acids: CASSFPGQGSEQYF. Here the CDR3 DNA reads TGTGCCAGCAGCTTTCCGGGACAGGGGAGCGAGCAGTACTTC.

The chain combines TRBV19 with TRBJ2-1; 9 positions match TRBD2. Germline V CDR1 and CDR2: LNHDA, SQIVND (reference sequence). The CDR3 loop spans 14 amino acids. V shed 3 bases and J 6 bases; nucleotides not matched to a gene: 3. CDR3 loop: CASSIPLAGNEQFF. In DNA form, the CDR3 reads TGTGCCAGTAGTATCCCACTAGCGGGCAATGAGCAGTTCTTC.

V usage is TRBV9 and J usage is TRBJ2-1, with 7 nucleotides matching TRBD1. V trimming: 4 bases; J trimming: 6 bases; junction bases outside the gene matches: 10. The CDR3 loop spans 15 amino acids. Germline CDR1 reads SGDLS; CDR2 reads YYNGEE. CDR3 sequence: CASSQLGTEFNEQFF. CDR3 DNA sequence: TGTGCCAGCAGCCAGTTGGGGACAGAGTTCAATGAGCAGTTCTTC.

For this clone: This may come from a read error, since a much larger clone is one base off. J is TRBJ2-3 and V is TRBV7-8, with TRBD2 identical over 9 bases. The germline gives CDR1 SGHVS, CDR2 FQNEAQ. CDR3 length: 18 residues. The DNA of the CDR3 is TGTCCCAGCAGCTTATGGGCGGGGCGGGGGGGCCCCACAGATACGCAGTATTTT. Its protein is CPSSLWAGRGGPTDTQYF.

The DNA for the CDR3 is TGTGCCAGCAGTGAAAGGGGGCCCCAGTTCTTC. It translates to CASSERGPQFF. The chain employs TRBV25-1 and TRBJ2-1; 7 bases are a match to TRBD1. With V trimmed by 2 bases and J by 13 bases, 2 bases remained unmatched. Germline values: CDR1 MGHDK, CDR2 SYGVNS. The CDR3 loop spans 11 amino acids.

The chain combines TRBV12-3 or TRBV12-4 with TRBJ2-2; D not resolved. The CDR3 is made up of 13 amino acids. The ends were cut back, 3 bases at V and 3 bases at J, with 5 bases in the middle. CDR3 sequence: CASSFPDTGELFF. For the CDR3, the DNA is TGTGCCAGCAGTTTCCCCGACACCGGGGAGCTGTTTTTT.

The chain combines TRBV28 with TRBJ2-7, with D maybe TRBD2 (7 bases). This CDR3 has 14 residues. The V gene's germline CDR1 is MDHEN and CDR2 SYDVKM. Between the trimmed V and J ends, which lost 7 bases and 4 bases, there was a span of 17 bases. The CDR3 bases are TGTGCCAGCAACCGAGGGGGGGGAGGGTACGAGCAGTACTTC. Translating it yields CASNRGGGGYEQYF.

CDR3 sequence (DNA): TGTGCCAGCAGCGTGAGTCCCGGGACAGGATTAATCGGGGAGCTGTTTTTT. Its protein product is CASSVSPGTGLIGELFF. The chain carries TRBV9 and TRBJ2-2, with 8 bases aligning to TRBD1. The CDR3 consists of 17 residues. V trimming: 2 bases; J trimming: 7 bases; junction bases outside the gene matches: 13. CDR1 and CDR2 (germline): SGDLS, YYNGEE.

The V gene is TRBV28, the J gene TRBJ1-3; D ambiguous. This CDR3 region has 15 residues. Germline CDR1 MDHEN, CDR2 SYDVKM. The V end was cut by 1 base, the J end by 0 bases, with 7 bases between. CDR3 region: CASSLYEYSGNTIYF. The CDR3 DNA sequence: TGTGCCAGCAGTTTATATGAGTACTCTGGAAACACCATATATTTT.

The gene calls are TRBV16 and TRBJ2-2; TRBD2 agrees at 13 bases. There are 17 residues in the CDR3. The germline V gene encodes CDR1 KGHSY and CDR2 FQNENV. V was clipped by 5 bases and J by 0 bases; unmatched bases: 3. CDR3 DNA: TGTGCCAGCAGCAGGACTAGCGGGGGTGCGAACACCGGGGAGCTGTTTTTT. This sequence encodes CASSRTSGGANTGELFF.

The V call is TRBV5-1, the J call TRBJ2-5, with 8 bases identical to TRBD2. Germline CDR1 reads SGHRS; CDR2 reads YFSETQ. This CDR3 is 16 amino acids long. Trimming removed 4 bases from V and 2 bases from J; junction bases left unmatched: 10. The CDR3 reads CASSRWRGADQETQYF. The CDR3 DNA reads TGCGCCAGCAGCAGATGGCGGGGGGCCGATCAAGAGACCCAGTACTTC.

CDR3 sequence: CASTYGTTMNTEAFF. CDR3 bases: TGTGCCAGTACGTACGGTACGACAATGAACACTGAAGCTTTCTTT. The chain recombines TRBV19 with TRBJ1-1; D not resolved. Trimming removed 7 bases at V and 0 bases at J, with 15 bases between. Germline V lookup: CDR1 LNHDA, CDR2 SQIVND (reference sequence). This CDR3 comprises 15 residues.

In this sample, this clone turned up a few times. The genes are TRBV7-8 and TRBJ2-7; 7 nucleotides line up with TRBD2. There are 15 residues in the CDR3. Germline V lookup: CDR1 SGHVS, CDR2 FQNEAQ. V shed 3 bases, J shed 2 bases, and the junction held 7 bases outside the gene matches. The CDR3 bases are TGTGCCAGCAGCTTCTCCGGGACTACGGCCTACGAGCAGTACTTC. This encodes CASSFSGTTAYEQYF.